Given below is one T cell receptor beta chain in context. This clonotype was seen only a few times. It has no known antigen specificity. It has no much larger one-base neighbor in the sample; base qualities were not kept. A distance of 19 bases separates the germline ends of V and J, which lose 4 bases and 2 bases respectively. CDR1 and CDR2, looked up from the germline V gene, are MGHRA and YSYEKL. The CDR3, from cysteine to phenylalanine, totals 17 residues. Of the read, only the CDR3 DNA is kept; its 51 bases are in frame from base 1. The sample belongs to a study of blood T cells in healthy people across ages (dated by TCRdb to the mid-2010s). Regarding the study in general: Template switching captured roughly one uniquely barcoded TCR beta cDNA molecule per two T cells in model experiments. To avoid experimental bias, donors of different ages were spread randomly across the sequencing lanes. Age-related changes in TCR beta repertoire diversity were measured in the study by deep sequencing normalized with unique cDNA molecular identifiers. The donors were split into four age groups: young (average around 15 years), middle-aged (roughly 39), aged (more than 60) and long-lived (roughly 86). Using the same blood draw, the study looked at two additional independent replicas of 1 million unique cDNA reads for two donors, one aged 18 to 30 and the other aged 80 or older.

The library was generated by 5' RACE. Sequencer: Illumina HiSeq 2500. The second PCR ran for about 6 to 12 cycles and used a J-beta primer mix along with a sample-barcoded 5' primer. A unique molecular identifier was introduced onto each TCR beta cDNA molecule by a template-switch 5' adaptor carrying 12 random nucleotides. Each sample yielded at least 3 million CDR3-containing paired-end reads. First-strand cDNA synthesis was performed from all RNA using the Mint cDNA synthesis kit, with priming by a TRBC-specific oligonucleotide. All cDNA was treated with uracil-DNA glycosylase and then went through a first 18-cycle PCR with the universal primers M1SS and BC2_uni_R. Per the source publication's procedure: Each sample was normalized by randomly selecting 1 million high-quality reads, each carrying a distinct molecular identifier. Reads sharing molecular identifiers were discarded rather than binned into consensus sequences. MiTCR, with a Q25 quality threshold and the strictest error-elimination algorithm, was used for CDR3 identification, clonotype clustering and error correction. Lower-bound total TCR beta diversity was estimated with a nonparametric unseen species model using Euler transformation. TCRdb reprocessed the public reads (quality trimming at Q25 with fastp, clone calling with MiXCR) and kept in-frame beta chains. Entries that share a CDR3 protein sequence are merged under the most common genes and DNA. TCRdb, rather than the study authors, made the V and J calls. Counted in this sample were 1.4 million or so distinct CDR3 sequences; 35% to 45% of them appeared once. The top ten hold 4% of the sample.

Donors were 35 to 40 systemically healthy Caucasian individuals from Russia aged roughly 6 to 95 years. Around 10 milliliters of peripheral blood were collected from each donor into EDTA-treated Vacutainer tubes. PBMCs were isolated by Ficoll-Paque density-gradient centrifugation, with at least 7 million obtained per sample. Total RNA was extracted from PBMCs with Trizol reagent, with at least 5.5 micrograms obtained per sample. For every donor, an aliquot of PBMCs went through flow cytometry to measure the percentages of naive CD45RAhigh/CD27high T cells. The full study reports these points: Conclusive comparison of naive and antigen-experienced compartments was prevented by the profiling of bulk unsorted PBMCs. Estimates of total diversity based on one million sequenced T cells were regarded as lower bounds and as underestimates. Donor CMV infection status was unknown, potentially confounding age-related changes in expanded clonotypes. The percentage of naive T cells measured by flow cytometry correlated strongly with observed TCR beta diversity. Compared with the aged group, the long-lived group had more naive CD4+ T cells, fewer expanded clones and increased TCR diversity, suggesting age selection. As age increased, observed TCR beta diversity per million T cells dropped in a roughly linear way, and a significant reduction was already evident by age about 40.

The source is a woman under 30 in good health. Sequences were obtained from blood. The chain links TRBV4-1 with TRBJ2-3; TRBD2 is a weak D gene call, 6 bases matching. CDR3 region: CASSPTPFGGTTDTQYF. The sequence in DNA is TGCGCCAGCAGCCCCACGCCTTTCGGGGGAACCACAGATACGCAGTATTTT.